This T cell receptor beta chain was captured by sequencing in a study of T cells in Graves' hyperthyroidism and ophthalmopathy. Notes on the study in general: Through a model of 13 V-J features, ophthalmopathy was separated from stable hyperthyroidism. Most thyroid clonotypes with frequency above 0.001 were detected in blood.

In its sample, this clonotype was seen many times. Its specificity is unknown. Using RNA transcripts as the source, TCR beta CDR3 regions were amplified. The HTBI primer set drove a first-round RT-PCR of the TCR CDR3. Using its own MiXCR run on the multiplex PCR reads, TCRdb lists one record per CDR3 protein. In the table there are fewer than 250,000 distinct CDR3 sequences, 17% of which are singletons. The diagnoses drew upon clinical symptoms, serum thyroxine and TRAb, thyroid ultrasound and orbital computed tomography. The CDR3 contains 14 residues. The V end lost 0 bases, the J end lost 3 bases, and 9 bases lay between the germline ends. CDR1 and CDR2 from the germline V gene are MNHEY and SVGEGT.

The chain has TRBV6-2 or TRBV6-3 and TRBJ2-7; a possible D gene is TRBD2 (5 bases). The sample consisted of blood. The receptor was isolated from a man aged 50-59 years with Graves' hyperthyroidism. As DNA, the CDR3 is TGTGCCAGCAGTTACTCCGGGATGGTCTACGAGCAGTACTTC. It is translated as CASSYSGMVYEQYF.